This TCR beta chain was found in a study of T-cell reconstitution after alpha-beta-depleted transplantation in children. Study results and limitations: Alpha-beta T cells present about two months after transplant were reported to originate from several hundred expanded graft clones. Among T cells one year after transplant, newly produced cells accounted for most counts and diversity.

During its preparation, the TCRbeta library received unique molecular identifiers. Using its own MiXCR run on the PCR reads, TCRdb lists one record per CDR3 protein. This sample has 120,000 or so distinct CDR3 sequences, with about 23% found just once. This CDR3 comprises 13 residues. The V gene lost 5 bases and the J gene lost 3 bases, with 9 bases spanning the gap. Germline loops: CDR1 MNHEY, CDR2 SVGAGI. This clonotype was counted ten times or more. The target antigen is unknown. The source was PBMCs, mostly from graft donor cells, collected 180 days after TCRalphabeta/CD19-depleted stem cell transplant. V gene TRBV6-5 combines with J gene TRBJ2-3; D remains unclear. The TCR originated in a male patient between 2 and 10 years old who had a stem cell transplant for chronic granulomatous disease, so the T cells may come from the graft donor. DNA of the CDR3: TGTGCCAGCAGTCCACAAGAGACAGATACGCAGTATTTT. Translating it yields CASSPQETDTQYF.